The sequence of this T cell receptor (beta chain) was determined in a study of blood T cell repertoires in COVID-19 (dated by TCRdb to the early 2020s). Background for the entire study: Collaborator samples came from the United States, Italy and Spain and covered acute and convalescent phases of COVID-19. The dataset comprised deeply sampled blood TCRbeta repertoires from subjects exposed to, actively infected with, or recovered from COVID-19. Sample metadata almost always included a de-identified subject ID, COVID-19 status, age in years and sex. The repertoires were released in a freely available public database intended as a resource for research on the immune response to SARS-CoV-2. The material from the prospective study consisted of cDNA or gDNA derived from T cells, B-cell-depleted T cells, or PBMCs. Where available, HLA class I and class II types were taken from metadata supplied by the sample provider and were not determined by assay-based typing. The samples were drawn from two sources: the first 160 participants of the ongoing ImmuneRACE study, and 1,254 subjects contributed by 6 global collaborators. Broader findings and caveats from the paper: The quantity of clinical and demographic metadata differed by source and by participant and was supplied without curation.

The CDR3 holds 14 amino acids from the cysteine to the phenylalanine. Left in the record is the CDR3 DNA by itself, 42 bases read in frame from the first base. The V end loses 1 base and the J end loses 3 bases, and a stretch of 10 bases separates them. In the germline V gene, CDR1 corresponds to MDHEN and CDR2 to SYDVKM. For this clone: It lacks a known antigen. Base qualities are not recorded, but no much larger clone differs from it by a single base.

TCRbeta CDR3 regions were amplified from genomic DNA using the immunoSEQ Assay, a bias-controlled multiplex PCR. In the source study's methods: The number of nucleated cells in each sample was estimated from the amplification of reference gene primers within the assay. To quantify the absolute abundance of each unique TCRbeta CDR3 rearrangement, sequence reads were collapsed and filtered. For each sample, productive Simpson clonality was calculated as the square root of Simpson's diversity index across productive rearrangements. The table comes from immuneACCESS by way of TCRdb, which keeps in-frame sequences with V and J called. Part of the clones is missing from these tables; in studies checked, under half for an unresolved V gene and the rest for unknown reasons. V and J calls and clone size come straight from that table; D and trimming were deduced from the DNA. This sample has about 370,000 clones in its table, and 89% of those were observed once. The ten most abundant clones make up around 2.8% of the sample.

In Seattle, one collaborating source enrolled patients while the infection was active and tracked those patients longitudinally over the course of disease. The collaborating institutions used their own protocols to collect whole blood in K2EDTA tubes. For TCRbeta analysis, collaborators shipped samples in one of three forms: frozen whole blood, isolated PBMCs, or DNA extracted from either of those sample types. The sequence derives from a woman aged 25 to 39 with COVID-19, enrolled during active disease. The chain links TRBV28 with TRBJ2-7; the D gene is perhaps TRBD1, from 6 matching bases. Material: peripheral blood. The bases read TGTGCCAGCAGTTTATCGGACAGCTACTACGAGCAGTACTTC. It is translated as CASSLSDSYYEQYF.